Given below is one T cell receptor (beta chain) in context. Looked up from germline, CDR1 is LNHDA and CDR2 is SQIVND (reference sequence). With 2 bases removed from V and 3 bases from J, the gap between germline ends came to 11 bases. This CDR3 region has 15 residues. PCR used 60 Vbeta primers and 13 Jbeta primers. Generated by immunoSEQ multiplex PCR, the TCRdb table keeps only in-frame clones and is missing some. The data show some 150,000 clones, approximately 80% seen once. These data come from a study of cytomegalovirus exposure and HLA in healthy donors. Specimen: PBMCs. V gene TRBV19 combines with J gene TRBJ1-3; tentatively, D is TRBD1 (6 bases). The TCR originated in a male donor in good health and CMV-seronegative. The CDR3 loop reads CASSITGTIGNTIYF. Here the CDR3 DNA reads TGTGCCAGTAGTATAACCGGGACAATTGGAAACACCATATATTTT.